This section outlines one T cell receptor (beta chain) sequence together with its context. Its antigen is undetermined. This sample was included in a study of CD8+CD57+ T cells in acquired aplastic anemia. Study as a whole: The study obtained an average of around 2.9 ug of DNA from sorted CD4+ and CD8+ cells. Findings of the study overall: In CD8+ cells, Simpson's diversity showed no significant difference between patients and controls.

The TCR beta profiling, which covered VDJ combination and CDR3 sequence, was carried out using genomic DNA as the template. TCRdb redid the calling of the reads with MiXCR, one entry per CDR3 protein. The table shows about 98,000 distinct CDR3 sequences, with about 66% occurring only once. Those patients picked for sequencing had displayed CD8+CD57+ cell expansion on flow cytometry. Diagnosis of severe acquired aplastic anemia applied to all patients. None of the patients had been given any therapy when their blood was sampled. CDR1 DFQATT and CDR2 SNEGSKA come from the germline V gene (reference sequence). J was trimmed by 2 bases and V by 5 bases; bases with no gene match: 3. This CDR3 has 14 amino acids.

The source is a human donor with aplastic anemia. The sequenced sample was sorted CD4+, CD8+, or CD8+CD57+ T cells (not recorded which) from PBMCs. This chain joins TRBV20-1 and TRBJ2-1, with TRBD2 matching over 10 bases. CDR3 nucleotides: TGCAGTGCTGGGACTAGCGCAACCTACAATGAGCAGTTCTTC. Translated, it gives CSAGTSATYNEQFF.